Presented here are 26 T cell receptor beta chains from one specimen sequenced in a study of CD8 T cells in ankylosing spondylitis. Study-level results: Made up of 7 to 9 highly homologous variants, a TCR beta motif appeared characteristic of ankylosing spondylitis blood.

TCRdb passed the 5' RACE reads through MiXCR, listing each CDR3 protein once. This sample has a few hundred thousand distinct CDR3 sequences, with roughly 13% found just once. Their specific antigens are unknown. Material: blood, either unsorted or a sorted T cell fraction (not recorded which). The receptors here all came from a male donor with ankylosing spondylitis.

V gene TRBV5-5 combines with J gene TRBJ2-5; 12 nucleotides match TRBD1. With V trimmed by 5 bases and J by 5 bases, 10 bases remained unmatched. This CDR3 contains 16 residues. From germline, CDR1 is SGHKS and CDR2 YYEKEE (reference sequence). CDR3 protein: CASRGGQGAPRETQYF. In nucleotides, the CDR3 is TGTGCCAGCAGGGGGGGACAGGGGGCGCCCCGGGAGACCCAGTACTTC. The whole variable domain, remainder taken from reference TRBV5-5 and TRBJ2-5, is DAGVTQSPTHLIKTRGQQVTLRCSPISGHKSVSWYQQVLGQGPQFIFQYYEKEERGRGNFPDRFSARQFPNYSSELNVNALLLGDSALYLCASRGGQGAPRETQYFGPGTRLLVL.

The rearrangement uses TRBV7-6 and TRBJ2-3; 12 bases are a match to TRBD2. Germline values: CDR1 SGHVS, CDR2 FNYEAQ. After removal of 5 bases from V and 1 base from J, the junction contained 4 bases not matched to a gene. The CDR3 has 16 amino acids. CDR3 sequence (DNA): TGTGCCAGCAGCGGGAGGACTAGCGGGGGCACAGATACGCAGTATTTT. Translation gives CASSGRTSGGTDTQYF.

This clonotype came up a few times. A junction boundary mismatches the germline segment, possibly from a read error. V and J are TRBV4-2 and TRBJ2-2; D possibly corresponds to TRBD1 (5 bases). The CDR3 is 15 residues long. The germline V gene has CDR1 LGHNA and CDR2 YNFKEQ. CDR3 sequence: CASNQADSGTGELFF. The CDR3 DNA sequence: TGTGCCAGCAACCAAGCCGACAGTGGCACCGGGGAGCTGTTTTTT.

V and J are TRBV6-5 and TRBJ2-1, with 8 bases fitting TRBD2. CDR3 length: 15 residues. Germline V gene sequence: CDR1 MNHEY, CDR2 SVGAGI. V lost 0 bases and J lost 7; bases outside the gene matches: 5. The CDR3 reads CASSYSRTSYNEQFF. In DNA, the CDR3 is TGTGCCAGCAGTTACTCGAGGACTAGCTATAATGAGCAGTTCTTC.

Regarding this clonotype: A much larger clone differs from this one at a single base, so this may be a read error. CDR3 protein: CSARGRGSSYEQHF. CDR3 coding DNA: TGCAGTGCTAGAGGGCGGGGGAGCTCCTACGAGCAGCACTTC. The chain couples TRBV20-1 to TRBJ2-7; 7 bases fit TRBD2. The CDR3 has 14 residues. Germline-derived CDR1 and CDR2 are DFQATT and SNEGSKA (reference sequence).

Only a few counts were recorded for this clonotype. The rearrangement uses TRBV5-1 and TRBJ2-6, with 10 bases that match TRBD2. The J segment lost 0 bases and the V segment lost 3 bases, leaving 6 bases of the junction unmatched. Germline lookup yields CDR1 SGHRS and CDR2 YFSETQ. The CDR3 loop spans 18 amino acids. The CDR3 is CASSSELAGPSGANVLTF. DNA of the CDR3: TGCGCCAGCAGCTCCGAACTAGCGGGACCCTCTGGGGCCAACGTCCTGACTTTC.

The chain is built from TRBV20-1 and TRBJ1-2; 10 bases align to TRBD1. Unmatched junction bases numbered 5, after V lost 5 bases and J lost 2 bases. Germline V gives CDR1 DFQATT, CDR2 SNEGSKA (reference sequence). The length of the CDR3 is 14 residues. Here the CDR3 reads CSADRDRGNYGYTF. Written as DNA, the CDR3 is TGCAGTGCTGACCGGGACAGGGGAAACTATGGCTACACCTTC.

V gene TRBV20-1 combines with J gene TRBJ1-4, with D possibly TRBD1 on 5 matching bases. Germline loops: CDR1 DFQATT, CDR2 SNEGSKA (reference sequence). Between the trimmed V and J ends, which lost 0 bases and 8 bases, there was a span of 16 bases. This CDR3 comprises 15 residues. The CDR3 DNA reads TGCAGTGCTAGAGATCCGCCAGGGTATTACGAAAAACTGTTTTTT. This translates into CSARDPPGYYEKLFF.

This clonotype showed up just a few times. The V gene is TRBV10-2, the J gene TRBJ2-2; D perhaps matches TRBD1 (5 bases). V was pared by 7 bases and J by 4 bases, with 16 bases between. Germline V gene lookup returns CDR1 WSHSY and CDR2 SAAADI. The CDR3 runs 15 residues. The CDR3 protein is CASKDPQATTGELFF. DNA for the CDR3: TGCGCCAGCAAGGATCCACAGGCGACCACCGGGGAGCTGTTTTTT.

This clonotype occurred a few times. CDR3 region: CASSQASGGRAVTQYF. CDR3 DNA: TGCGCCAGCAGCCAAGCAAGTGGTGGGAGGGCCGTGACGCAGTATTTT. The chain combines TRBV4-1 with TRBJ2-3; 7 positions match TRBD2. The CDR3 loop spans 16 amino acids. V lost 1 base and J lost 9; bases outside the gene matches: 13. The V gene's germline CDR1 is MGHRA and CDR2 YSYEKL.

This clonotype was recorded a few times. This rearrangement joins TRBV29-1 to TRBJ2-1, with 12 nucleotides matching TRBD2. This CDR3 has 14 residues. Germline CDR1 is SQVTM and CDR2 is ANQGSEA. The V gene end was trimmed by 6 bases and the J gene end by 5 bases; junction bases not matched to a gene: 5. In DNA form, the CDR3 reads TGCAGCGTCCGGCGGACTAGCGGGGACAATGAGCAGTTCTTC. It yields the protein CSVRRTSGDNEQFF.

The chain is built from TRBV19 and TRBJ1-1; no clear D. The V end lost 7 bases, the J end lost 5 bases, and 8 bases lay between the germline ends. Germline lookup yields CDR1 LNHDA and CDR2 SQIVND (reference sequence). The CDR3 is 11 amino acids. For the CDR3, the DNA is TGTGCCAGTATCGGAAGGACTGAAGCTTTCTTT. It codes for CASIGRTEAFF.

V usage is TRBV5-1 and J usage is TRBJ2-1, with TRBD1 as a possible D gene (5 bases). The CDR3 loop spans 16 amino acids. V was trimmed by 0 bases and J by 6 bases, leaving 16 bases between them. Germline CDR1 and CDR2: SGHRS and YFSETQ. CDR3 in amino acids: CASSLGGKITGNEQFF. The DNA of the CDR3 is TGCGCCAGCAGCTTGGGGGGCAAAATAACTGGCAATGAGCAGTTCTTC.

This clonotype was counted ten times or more. The rearrangement joins TRBV7-7 to TRBJ2-1; TRBD2 aligns across 9 bases. Germline values: CDR1 SSHAT, CDR2 FNYEAQ (reference sequence). Trimming at V came to 1 base and at J to 8 bases, leaving 9 bases not matched to a gene. The CDR3 has 16 amino acids. The CDR3 here is CASSLDGTSRLDEQFF. In DNA form, the CDR3 reads TGTGCCAGCAGCTTAGATGGGACTAGCCGTTTGGATGAGCAGTTCTTC. Full variable domain (outside the CDR3, taken from reference TRBV7-7 and TRBJ2-1): GAGVSQSPRYKVTKRGQDVTLRCDPISSHATLYWYQQALGQGPEFLTYFNYEAQPDKSGLPSDRFSAERPEGSISTLTIQRTEQRDSAMYRCASSLDGTSRLDEQFFGPGTRLTVL.

This clonotype showed up just a few times. The V call is TRBV3-1, the J call TRBJ2-5; 13 bases map to TRBD2. Germline V gene data show CDR1 as LGHDT and CDR2 as YNNKEL (reference sequence). This CDR3 region has 17 residues. V lost 1 base, J lost 5 bases, and 7 bases stayed unmatched. The chain's CDR3 is CASSQGTSGSNGETQYF. The CDR3 DNA follows: TGTGCCAGCAGCCAAGGGACTAGCGGGAGTAATGGGGAGACCCAGTACTTC.

This clonotype was found a few times. The V and J genes are TRBV27 and TRBJ2-5; 7 bases are a match to TRBD2. V trimming: 5 bases; J trimming: 5 bases; junction bases outside the gene matches: 8. CDR1 is MNHEY and CDR2 is SMNVEV in the germline V gene (reference sequence). This CDR3 is 14 amino acids long. The CDR3 region is CASSPRTRFETQYF. Here the CDR3 DNA reads TGTGCCAGCAGTCCACGGACTAGGTTTGAGACCCAGTACTTC.

V usage is TRBV7-8 and J usage is TRBJ2-3, with D possibly TRBD1 on 5 matching bases. This CDR3 is 16 amino acids long. V dropped 4 bases and J dropped 8 bases, with 22 bases sitting between them. From germline, CDR1 is SGHVS and CDR2 FQNEAQ. The CDR3 nucleotides read TGTGCCAGCAGCTCAAAGACAGTCTTGACCCCTAGTACGCAGTATTTT. Its protein product is CASSSKTVLTPSTQYF.

The chain combines TRBV12-3 or TRBV12-4 with TRBJ1-1; TRBD1 might be the D (6 bases). Trimming removed 4 bases at V and 6 bases at J, with 15 bases between. The CDR3 length is 14 residues. The CDR3 region is CASSWGHSVPEAFF. The CDR3 DNA is TGTGCCAGCAGTTGGGGACATAGCGTCCCTGAAGCTTTCTTT.

This clonotype was seen more than once but under ten times. V usage is TRBV10-2 and J usage is TRBJ2-7; TRBD1 aligns across 10 bases. The junction had 5 bases not matched to a gene; V was cut back by 8 bases and J by 4 bases. The CDR3 has 13 residues. Germline CDR1 is WSHSY and CDR2 is SAAADI. The chain's CDR3 is CASRRQGAYEQYV. CDR3 nucleotides: TGCGCCAGCCGTAGACAGGGGGCTTACGAGCAGTACGTC.

This clonotype was observed at least ten times. This chain links TRBV20-1 with TRBJ2-1; 7 bases are a match to TRBD2. The CDR3 is made up of 14 amino acids. Losses at the gene ends were 6 bases for V and 0 bases for J; bases not matched to a gene: 5. CDR1 DFQATT and CDR2 SNEGSKA come from the germline V gene (reference sequence). The CDR3 region is CSALADSSYNEQFF. CDR3 nucleotide sequence: TGCAGTGCCCTAGCGGATAGCTCCTACAATGAGCAGTTCTTC.

The chain employs TRBV18 and TRBJ2-5; D gene ambiguous. Germline lookup yields CDR1 KGHSH and CDR2 LQKENI. CDR3 length equals 15 residues. V was shortened by 3 bases and J by 5 bases, with 16 bases between the two germline ends. The CDR3 region has the DNA TGTGCCAGCTCACCCCGGCGCGGAAACGGGGAGACCCAGTACTTC. Its translation: CASSPRRGNGETQYF.

This clonotype appeared a few times. This chain uses TRBV11-2 with TRBJ2-1; 9 bases line up with TRBD2. Germline-derived CDR1 and CDR2 are SGHAT and FQNNGV. Trimming removed 3 bases from V and 4 bases from J; junction bases left unmatched: 7. This CDR3 has 16 amino acids. As DNA, the CDR3 is TGTGCCAGCAGCTTCGGGCTAGCGGGGTATTACAATGAGCAGTTCTTC. Translated: CASSFGLAGYYNEQFF.

This clonotype came up many times. V gene TRBV29-1 combines with J gene TRBJ2-7; D unresolved. Germline V gene sequence: CDR1 SQVTM, CDR2 ANQGSEA. The V end was cut by 3 bases, the J end by 7 bases, with 16 bases between. The CDR3 is 13 amino acids. Written as DNA, the CDR3 is TGCAGCGTTGAGGGCGGCCCCGCGACGGAGCAGTACTTC. This gives the protein CSVEGGPATEQYF.

V is TRBV20-1 and J is TRBJ2-3; 8 bases fit TRBD2. The junction had 7 bases not matched to a gene; V was cut back by 3 bases and J by 2 bases. This CDR3 spans 15 amino acids. Germline loops: CDR1 DFQATT, CDR2 SNEGSKA (reference sequence). This CDR3 reads CSARAGGRFTDTQYF. The CDR3 nucleotides are TGCAGTGCTAGGGCGGGCGGGAGGTTCACAGATACGCAGTATTTT.

This chain uses TRBV20-1 with TRBJ2-3; 8 positions agree with TRBD2. This CDR3 is 15 amino acids long. The V and J ends lost 2 bases and 2 bases, in that order; junction bases with no gene match: 6. Germline assignment: CDR1 DFQATT and CDR2 SNEGSKA (reference sequence). This CDR3 reads CSARPSGSTTDTQYF. For the CDR3, the DNA is TGCAGTGCTAGACCGAGCGGGAGTACCACAGATACGCAGTATTTT.

The chain is built from TRBV14 and TRBJ2-6; 7 nucleotides align to TRBD2. In germline, CDR1 is SGHDN, CDR2 FVKESK. The CDR3 spans 16 residues. V lost 7 bases and J lost 5; bases outside the gene matches: 11. The CDR3 loop is CASTTGLNNRANVLTF. CDR3 DNA sequence: TGTGCCAGCACTACGGGACTAAATAACAGGGCCAACGTCCTGACTTTC.